The subject of this entry is one T cell receptor beta chain. The target antigen is unknown. Germline V lookup: CDR1 WNHNN, CDR2 SYGVQD (reference sequence). V was cut by 3 bases and J by 8 bases, with 11 bases left in between. This CDR3 has 13 amino acids. Naive CD8 cells comprised CD45RO-negative, CCR7-positively selected cells, excluding terminally differentiated effector memory CD45RA+ cells. The donor cohort consisted entirely of Caucasian adults residing in Nashville, Tennessee. Data came from immunoSEQ multiplex PCR; TCRdb stores just in-frame clones and leaves some out. The sample has hundreds of thousands of clones; approximately 96% are singletons. These data are taken from a study of shared clonotypes between healthy human individuals. Background on the study: CD4 naive cells filled three plates per donor, CD4 memory three, CD8 naive two and CD8 memory one.

Whole-study results and caveats: Relative to memory subsets, naive subsets generally showed larger estimated richness.

The origin of this receptor is a woman aged 25 to 39 in good health. This chain uses TRBV10-1 with TRBJ2-1, with D perhaps assigned TRBD1 or TRBD2 (6 bases each). Sequenced sample: naive CD8+ T cells sorted from blood. CDR3 bases: TGCGCCAGCAGTGATGGGGGGCAGCATGAGCAGTTCTTC. It codes for CASSDGGQHEQFF.